This TCR beta chain was obtained from a study of T cell changes during pregnancy in multiple sclerosis (dated by TCRdb to 2018 to 2020). Background for the entire study: The study examined how the T cell repertoire changed over the course of pregnancy in women with multiple sclerosis.

In regard to this clone: No cognate antigen has been identified for it. Base qualities are not recorded, but no much larger clone differs from it by a single base.

Library prep was done by the immunoSEQ multiplex PCR assay. TCRdb carries this immuneACCESS record with in-frame sequences only. Its versions omit some clonotypes, under half of them owing to an unresolved V gene in the studies checked, with the rest unexplained. Counted in this sample were 90,000 to 95,000 clones; around 92% of them appeared once. The top ten constitute about 2% of the sample. The CDR3 numbers 15 residues from cysteine through phenylalanine. Left in the record is the CDR3 DNA by itself, 45 bases read in frame from the first base. Trimmed from V: 4 bases; trimmed from J: 1 base; junction bases lacking a gene match: 5. CDR1 and CDR2, looked up from the germline V gene (reference sequence), are MNHEY and SMNVEV.

The source of this sequence is a female donor with multiple sclerosis, enrolled in a pregnancy study. The chain joins TRBV27 to TRBJ1-1, with 8 bases aligning to TRBD1. The material sequenced was peripheral blood, taken in the third trimester of pregnancy. The CDR3 corresponds to CASSWGGQGNTEAFF. The nucleotide sequence is given as TGTGCCAGCAGTTGGGGTGGACAGGGGAACACTGAAGCTTTCTTT.